The T cell receptor (beta chain) under discussion was sequenced for a study of long-term antiretroviral therapy in people with HIV. There were roughly 0.9-11 million cryopreserved PBMC in the samples before DNA extraction. Samples were assayed with immunoSEQ v3.0 at survey level. The data were produced by immunoSEQ multiplex PCR, yet TCRdb's version contains in-frame clones alone and is incomplete. The table includes approximately 34,000 clones, 83% detected once. Study-wide findings and caveats: Control repertoires displayed wider CDR3 length ranges than the HIV repertoires. Older ART regimens may have been in use when blood was drawn between about 2004 and 2018.

Note on this clone: The antigen remains undetermined.

V was cut by 3 bases and J by 5 bases, with 3 bases left in between. The CDR3 runs 11 residues. CDR1 is SGDLS, CDR2 YYNGEE, per germline. V is TRBV9 and J is TRBJ2-1; D is unclear. The source is a man between 18 and 29 years old with HIV. Specimen: unsorted PBMCs, collected 1 year after starting antiretroviral therapy. In DNA, the CDR3 is TGTGCCAGCAGCGCCGACAATGAGCAGTTCTTC. Encoded protein: CASSADNEQFF.